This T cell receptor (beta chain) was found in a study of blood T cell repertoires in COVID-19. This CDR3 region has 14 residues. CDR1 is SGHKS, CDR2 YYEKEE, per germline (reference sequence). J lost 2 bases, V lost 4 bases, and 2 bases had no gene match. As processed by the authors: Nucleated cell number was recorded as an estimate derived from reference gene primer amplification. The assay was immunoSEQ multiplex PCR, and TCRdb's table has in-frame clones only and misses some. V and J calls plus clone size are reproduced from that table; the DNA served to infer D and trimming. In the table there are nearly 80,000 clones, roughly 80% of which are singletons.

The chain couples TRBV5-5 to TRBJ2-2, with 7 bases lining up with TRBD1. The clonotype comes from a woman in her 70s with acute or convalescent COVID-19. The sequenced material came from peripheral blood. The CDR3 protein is CASSGTVNTGELFF. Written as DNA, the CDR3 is TGTGCCAGCAGCGGGACAGTTAACACCGGGGAGCTGTTTTTT.